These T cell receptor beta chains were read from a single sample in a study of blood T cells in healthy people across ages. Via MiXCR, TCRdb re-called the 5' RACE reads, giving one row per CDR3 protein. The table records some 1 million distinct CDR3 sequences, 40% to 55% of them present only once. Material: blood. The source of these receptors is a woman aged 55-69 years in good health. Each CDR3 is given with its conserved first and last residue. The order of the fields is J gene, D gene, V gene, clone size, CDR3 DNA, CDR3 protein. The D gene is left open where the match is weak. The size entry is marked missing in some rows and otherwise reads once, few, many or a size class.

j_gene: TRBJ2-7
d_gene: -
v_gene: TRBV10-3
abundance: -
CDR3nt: TGTGCCATCAGCCTACGGGGGGCGAGCAACGAGCAGTACTTC
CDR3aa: CAISLRGASNEQYF

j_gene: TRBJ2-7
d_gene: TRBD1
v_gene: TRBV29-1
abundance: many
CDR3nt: TGCAGCGTTGGACCGGACAGGGTCTACGAGCAGTACTTC
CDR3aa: CSVGPDRVYEQYF

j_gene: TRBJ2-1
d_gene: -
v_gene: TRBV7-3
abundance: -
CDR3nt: TGTGCCAGCAGTCCCGGACGGCAGCAGTTCTTC
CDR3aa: CASSPGRQQFF

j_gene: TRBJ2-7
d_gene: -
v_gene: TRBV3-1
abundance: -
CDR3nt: TGTGCCAGCAGCCAAGACCGCTACGACGAGCAGTACTTC
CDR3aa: CASSQDRYDEQYF

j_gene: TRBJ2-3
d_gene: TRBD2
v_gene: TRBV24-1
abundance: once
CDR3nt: TGTGCCACCAGTGGATTGGCTAGCGGGACAGATACGCAGTATTTT
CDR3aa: CATSGLASGTDTQYF

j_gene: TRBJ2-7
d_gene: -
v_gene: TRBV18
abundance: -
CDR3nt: TGTGCCAGCTCAACAGGGACAAGTAGTGGCAACGAGCAGTACTTC
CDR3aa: CASSTGTSSGNEQYF

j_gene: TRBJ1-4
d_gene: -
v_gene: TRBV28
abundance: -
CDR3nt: TGTGCCAGCAGCTGGGGTATGGATGAAAAACTGTTTTTT
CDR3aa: CASSWGMDEKLFF

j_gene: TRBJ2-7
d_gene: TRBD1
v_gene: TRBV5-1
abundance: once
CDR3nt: TGCGCCAGCAGCTCGCAGGGGGCCTCCTACGAGCAGTACTTC
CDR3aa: CASSSQGASYEQYF

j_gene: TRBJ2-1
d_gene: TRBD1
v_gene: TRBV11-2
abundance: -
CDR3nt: TGTGCCAGCAGCCCCAAAATCGGCCCCCGTTCAGGGGGCAATGAGCAGTTCTTC
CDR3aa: CASSPKIGPRSGGNEQFF

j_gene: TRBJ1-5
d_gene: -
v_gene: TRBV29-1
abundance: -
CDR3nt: TGCAGCGTTGGAGGGCACCAGGGAGCAAGCAATCAGCCCCAGCATTTT
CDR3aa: CSVGGHQGASNQPQHF

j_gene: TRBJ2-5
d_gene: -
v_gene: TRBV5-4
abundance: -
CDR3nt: TGTGCCAGCAGCTTGGAATCGGGGTGGGAGACCCAGTACTTC
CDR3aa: CASSLESGWETQYF

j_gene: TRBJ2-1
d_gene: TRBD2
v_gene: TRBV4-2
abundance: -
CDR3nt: TGTGCCAGCAGCCAAAAAGGACTAGCGGGACCCTACAATGAGCAGTTCTTC
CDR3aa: CASSQKGLAGPYNEQFF

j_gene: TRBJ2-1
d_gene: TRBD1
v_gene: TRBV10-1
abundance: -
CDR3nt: TGCGCCAGCAGTGAGAGGGACAGCAATGAGCAGTTCTTC
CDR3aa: CASSERDSNEQFF

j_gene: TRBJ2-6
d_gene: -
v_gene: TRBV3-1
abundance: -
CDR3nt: TGTGCCAGCAGCCACATCGTCCCAGATGGGGCCAACGTCCTGACTTTC
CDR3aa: CASSHIVPDGANVLTF

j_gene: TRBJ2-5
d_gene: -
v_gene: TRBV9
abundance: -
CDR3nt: TGTGCCAGCAGCGTAGGGGGGGAAGAGACCCAGTACTTC
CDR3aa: CASSVGGEETQYF

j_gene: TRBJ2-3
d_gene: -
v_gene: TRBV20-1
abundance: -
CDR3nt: TGCAGTGCTAGAATTCGCGCAGATACGCAGTATTTT
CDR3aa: CSARIRADTQYF

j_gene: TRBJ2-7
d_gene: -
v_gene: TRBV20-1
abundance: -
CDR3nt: TGCAGTGCCCGAGACGGGTATACCTACGAGCAGTACTTC
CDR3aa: CSARDGYTYEQYF

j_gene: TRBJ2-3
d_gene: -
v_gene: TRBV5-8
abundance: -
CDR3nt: TGTGCCAGCAGCTTGGCCCTTCTTGCGACTAGCACAGATACGCAGTATTTT
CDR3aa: CASSLALLATSTDTQYF

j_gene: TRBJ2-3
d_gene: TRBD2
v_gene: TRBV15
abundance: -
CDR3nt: TGTGCCACCAGCAGAACCCCCACATCCGGGACTAGCGGGAGTCATACGCAGTATTTT
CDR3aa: CATSRTPTSGTSGSHTQYF

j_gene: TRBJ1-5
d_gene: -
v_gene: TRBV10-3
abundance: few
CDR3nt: TGTGCCATCAGTGAACAGCGTGGGGGTATTAGCAATCAGCCCCAGCATTTT
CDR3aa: CAISEQRGGISNQPQHF

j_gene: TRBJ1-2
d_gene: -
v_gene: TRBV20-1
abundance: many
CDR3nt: TGCAGTGCTTACAAGGCCACCCTTGGCTACACCTTC
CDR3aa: CSAYKATLGYTF

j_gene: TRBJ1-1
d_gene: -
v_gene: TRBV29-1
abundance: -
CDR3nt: TGCAGCGTGCGTGGAATTAGGAACACTGAAGCTTTCTTT
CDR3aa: CSVRGIRNTEAFF

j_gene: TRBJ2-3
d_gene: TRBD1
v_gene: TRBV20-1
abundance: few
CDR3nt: TGCAGTGCTAGAGATTCTTGGGGACAGGGGTCTTTGGATACGCAGTATTTT
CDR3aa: CSARDSWGQGSLDTQYF

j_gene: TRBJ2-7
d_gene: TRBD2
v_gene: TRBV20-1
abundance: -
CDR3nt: TGCAGTGCTTGGGACTATACCTCCTACGAGCAGTACTTC
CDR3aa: CSAWDYTSYEQYF

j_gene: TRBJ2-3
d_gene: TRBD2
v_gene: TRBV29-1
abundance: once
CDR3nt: TGCAGCGTTGATGAGCGGGAGAAGAGCACAGATACGCTGTATTTT
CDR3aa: CSVDEREKSTDTLYF

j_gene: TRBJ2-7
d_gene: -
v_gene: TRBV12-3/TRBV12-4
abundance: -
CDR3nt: TGTGCCAGCAGTTTTGGCGCGGGTTACGAGCAGTACTTC
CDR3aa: CASSFGAGYEQYF

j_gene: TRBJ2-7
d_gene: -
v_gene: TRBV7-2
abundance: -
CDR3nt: TGTGCCACCGGGGAGCAGTACTTC
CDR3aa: CATGEQYF

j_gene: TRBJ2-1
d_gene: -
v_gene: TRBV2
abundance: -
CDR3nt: TGTGCCAGCGGACGAGGGGGTTTGGGCGAGCAGTTCTTC
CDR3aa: CASGRGGLGEQFF

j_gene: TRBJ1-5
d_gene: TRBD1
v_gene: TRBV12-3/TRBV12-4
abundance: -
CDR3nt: TGTGCCAGCAGTCCTCCGGGACAGGGGGTCAATCAGCCCCAGCATTTT
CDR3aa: CASSPPGQGVNQPQHF

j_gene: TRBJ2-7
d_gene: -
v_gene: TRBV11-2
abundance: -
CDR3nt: TGTGCCAGCAGCTTACAGACAGGGAGGCCCTACGAGCAGTACTTC
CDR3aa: CASSLQTGRPYEQYF

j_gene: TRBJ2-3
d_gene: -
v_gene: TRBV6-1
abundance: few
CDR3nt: TGTGCCAGCAGTGTACACTCGCTTCGAGGCACAGATACGCAGTATTTT
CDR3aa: CASSVHSLRGTDTQYF

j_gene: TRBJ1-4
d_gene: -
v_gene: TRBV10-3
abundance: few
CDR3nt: TGTGCCATCAGTGAGGCAGGGGATGAAAAACTGTTTTTT
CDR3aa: CAISEAGDEKLFF

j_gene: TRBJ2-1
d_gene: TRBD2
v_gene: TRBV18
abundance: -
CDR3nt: TGTGCCAGCTCAAGGACTAGCGGGAGGCCAACAATGAATGAGCAGTTCTTC
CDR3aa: CASSRTSGRPTMNEQFF

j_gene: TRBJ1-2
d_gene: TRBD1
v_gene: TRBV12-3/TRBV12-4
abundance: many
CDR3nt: TGTGCCAGCAGTTATGGGGCACAGGGGGCGAACTATGGCTACACCTTC
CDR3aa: CASSYGAQGANYGYTF

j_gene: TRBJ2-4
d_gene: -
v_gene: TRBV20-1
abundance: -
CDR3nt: TGCAGTGCTAGAGTGGAGCAAAACGCAGCCAAAAACATTCAGTACTTC
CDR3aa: CSARVEQNAAKNIQYF

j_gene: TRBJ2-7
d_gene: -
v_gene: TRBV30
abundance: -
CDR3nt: TGTGCCTGGAGGTCGGCAGGGGCAGGATACGAGCAGTACTTC
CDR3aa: CAWRSAGAGYEQYF

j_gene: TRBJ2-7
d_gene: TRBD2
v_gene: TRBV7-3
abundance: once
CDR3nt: TGTGCCAGCAGCCCACCTGGGACTAACAATGAGCAGTACTTC
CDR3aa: CASSPPGTNNEQYF

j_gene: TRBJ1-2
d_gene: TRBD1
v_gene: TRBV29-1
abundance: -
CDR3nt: TGCAGCGCAATGGGACAGGGGCATGGCTACACCTTC
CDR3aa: CSAMGQGHGYTF

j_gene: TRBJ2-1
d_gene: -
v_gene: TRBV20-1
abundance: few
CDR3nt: TGCAGTGCATCGACAGCTTTCTCGGACAAATACAATGAGCAGTTCTTC
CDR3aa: CSASTAFSDKYNEQFF

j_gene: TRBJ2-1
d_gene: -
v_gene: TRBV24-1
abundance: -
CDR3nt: TGTGCCACCAAGGCCGAGGCCGGGGGTAATGAGCAGTTCTTC
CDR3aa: CATKAEAGGNEQFF

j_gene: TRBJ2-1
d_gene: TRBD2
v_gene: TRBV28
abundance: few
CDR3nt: TGTGCCAGCAGTTCGGGACTAGCGTCGAGCTCCTACAATGAGCAGTTCTTC
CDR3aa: CASSSGLASSSYNEQFF

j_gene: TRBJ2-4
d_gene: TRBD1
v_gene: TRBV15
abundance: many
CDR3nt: TGTGCCACCAGCGGACAGACAGGGCTCAAAAACATTCAGTACTTC
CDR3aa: CATSGQTGLKNIQYF

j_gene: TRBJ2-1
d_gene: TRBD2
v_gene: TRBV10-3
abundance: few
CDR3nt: TGTGCCATCAGTGAGTCAACTAGCGGGAGGGCCGTGGATGAGCAGTTCTTC
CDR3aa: CAISESTSGRAVDEQFF

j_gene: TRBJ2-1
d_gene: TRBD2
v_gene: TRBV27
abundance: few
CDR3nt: TGTGCCAGCAGTTCGGGACTAGCGGGAGGTTACAATGAGCAGTTCTTC
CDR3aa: CASSSGLAGGYNEQFF

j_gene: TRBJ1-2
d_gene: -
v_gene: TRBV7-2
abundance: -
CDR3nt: TGTGCCAGCAGCCTCAACCCGGGCTATGGCTACACCTTC
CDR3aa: CASSLNPGYGYTF

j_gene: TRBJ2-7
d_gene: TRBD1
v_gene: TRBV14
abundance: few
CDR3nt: TGTGCCAGCAGCCAGGGACAGCTAACCTACGAGCAGTACTTC
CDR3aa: CASSQGQLTYEQYF

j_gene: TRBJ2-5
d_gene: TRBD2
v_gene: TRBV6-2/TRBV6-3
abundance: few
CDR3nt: TGTGCCAGCAGTGTCCTTTCACTAGCGGGTGGAGAGACCCAGTACTTC
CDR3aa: CASSVLSLAGGETQYF

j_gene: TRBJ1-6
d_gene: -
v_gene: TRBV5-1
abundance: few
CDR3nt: TGCGCCAGCAGCTTGGATGCAGCGTCAAATTCACCCCTCCACTTT
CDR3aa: CASSLDAASNSPLHF

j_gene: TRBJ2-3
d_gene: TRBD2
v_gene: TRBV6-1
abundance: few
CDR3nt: TGTGCCAGCGGGTGGGGGCTAGCGGGAGCAACAGATACGCAGTATTTT
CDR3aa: CASGWGLAGATDTQYF

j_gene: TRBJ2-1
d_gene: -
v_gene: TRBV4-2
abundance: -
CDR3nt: TGTGCCAGCAGCCAAGTGGAGATCGGGAATGAGCAGTTCTTC
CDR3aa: CASSQVEIGNEQFF

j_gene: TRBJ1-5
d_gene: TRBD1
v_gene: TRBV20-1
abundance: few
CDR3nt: TGCAGTGCTAGGACAGGGTCTTCAGCTCAGCCCCAGCATTTT
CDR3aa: CSARTGSSAQPQHF

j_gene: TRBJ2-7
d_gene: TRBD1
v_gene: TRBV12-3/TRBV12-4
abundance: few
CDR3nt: TGTGCCAGCACCGGGACAGGGGGCACCTACGAGCAGTACTTC
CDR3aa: CASTGTGGTYEQYF

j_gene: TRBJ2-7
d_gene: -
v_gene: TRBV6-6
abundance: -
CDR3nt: TGTGCCGGCAGTTACTCATCGGGCGGGGCCGACGAGCAGTACTTC
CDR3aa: CAGSYSSGGADEQYF